This T cell receptor (beta chain) was found in a study of early T cells in non-severe SARS-CoV-2 infection. The overall study: Chains were not paired, and sequencing was done on bulk RNA from unsorted whole blood.

This CDR3 is built from 17 residues. Germline CDR1 and CDR2: SGHTA and FQGTGA. Trimming left V 5 bases short and J 6 bases short, with 22 bases between. One entry per CDR3 protein, called by TCRdb with MiXCR from the 5' RACE reads. The table includes roughly 75,000 distinct CDR3 sequences, 16% detected once. This clonotype came up a few times. Sequenced input: whole blood. The receptor was isolated from an adult who was a healthcare worker with PCR-confirmed SARS-CoV-2 infection or an uninfected control (not recorded which). This chain joins TRBV7-3 and TRBJ2-2; the D gene is possibly TRBD2 (6 bases). CDR3 region: CASSPSGGNFPSGELFF. CDR3 bases: TGTGCCAGCAGCCCCTCAGGAGGGAATTTTCCGTCCGGGGAGCTGTTTTTT.